The source of this T cell receptor (beta chain) is a study of control samples from healthy donors and cancer patients. The germline V gene has CDR1 SGDLS and CDR2 YYNGEE. The CDR3 consists of 15 residues. V lost 4 bases, J lost 6 bases, and 14 bases lay in between. TCRdb's table, derived via immunoSEQ multiplex PCR, lists solely in-frame clones and lacks some. The sample has nearly 55,000 clones, 95% to 96% seen once; the top ten hold 1.5% to 2%. The sequence was obtained from a woman aged 25 to 39 in good health. V and J are TRBV9 and TRBJ1-6, with D uncertain. Source material: blood. CDR3 bases: TGTGCCAGCAGCACGGACGGCGCGTTTAATTCACCCCTCCACTTT. Its translation: CASSTDGAFNSPLHF.